What follows are 29 T cell receptor beta chains derived from one specimen sequenced in a study of low-dose radiotherapy and immunotherapy resistance in tumors. Time point noted: before trial treatment. Gene-specific TRAV and TRBV primers were used for first-strand cDNA, covering alpha and beta chains. Using a constant-region primer together with a V-primer adapter, TCRs were subjected to around 20 PCR cycles of amplification. TCRdb redid the calling of the reads with MiXCR, one entry per CDR3 protein. The sample gives approximately 90,000 distinct CDR3 sequences, 15% to 20% of which show up once; approximately 2.8% is in the top ten. The sequences come from PBMCs, collected before treatment. These receptors came from a male donor with prostate cancer.

This clonotype has just a few counts. The genes are TRBV19 and TRBJ2-1; 7 bases are a match to TRBD2. The germline V gene has CDR1 LNHDA and CDR2 SQIVND (reference sequence). This CDR3 comprises 15 residues. With V trimmed by 4 bases and J by 5 bases, 8 bases remained unmatched. CDR3 nucleotide sequence: TGTGCCAGTAGTACTGCTAGCGGCATTAACAATGAGCAGTTCTTC. It encodes CASSTASGINNEQFF.

This chain links TRBV6-6 with TRBJ2-3, with no clear D. Near its end, the DNA agrees better with TRBJ1-5, so the J call may be wrong. This CDR3 has 16 amino acids. Per the germline V gene, CDR1 is MNHNY and CDR2 is SVGAGI (reference sequence). The CDR3 DNA reads TGTGCCAGCAGCCCAACCCAAGCGGTGAGCACAGACCCGCAGCATTTT. It yields the protein CASSPTQAVSTDPQHF.

The chain joins TRBV19 to TRBJ1-6; D gene unclear. The germline V and J ends were trimmed by 3 bases and 9 bases, with 15 bases remaining between them. The CDR3 totals 15 residues. Germline-derived CDR1 and CDR2 are LNHDA and SQIVND (reference sequence). CDR3 sequence reads: CASSINEKSASPLHF. The CDR3 DNA is TGTGCCAGTAGTATTAACGAGAAGTCAGCTTCACCCCTCCACTTT.

This clonotype appeared many times. The CDR3 nucleotides are TGCAGTGCTAGAGATCCCCTAGGTCGGACCGGGGAGCTGTTTTTT. Its protein is CSARDPLGRTGELFF. This chain uses TRBV20-1 with TRBJ2-2, with D hard to call. V lost 0 bases and J lost 5, with 13 bases in between. The CDR3 spans 15 residues. Germline CDR1 DFQATT, CDR2 SNEGSKA (reference sequence).

The sample holds many counts of this clonotype. The genes are TRBV12-3 or TRBV12-4 and TRBJ2-2; D could derive from TRBD1 or TRBD2 (5 bases each). The CDR3 length is 15 residues. V was cut by 5 bases and J by 6 bases, with 16 bases left in between. CDR3 nucleotide sequence: TGTGCCAGCAGTCGGGACCCCGAGGGCGCCGGGGAGCTGTTTTTT. It codes for CASSRDPEGAGELFF.

Many counts were recorded for this clonotype. CDR3 protein: CATNRARGLSYEQYF. The CDR3 nucleotides are TGTGCCACCAACCGGGCTAGGGGGTTATCCTACGAGCAGTACTTC. V and J are TRBV6-4 and TRBJ2-7; TRBD1 is a possible D gene (6 bases). Germline values: CDR1 MRHNA, CDR2 SNTAGT. The length of the CDR3 is 15 residues. Trimming removed 10 bases at V and 1 base at J, with 20 bases between.

This clonotype has at least ten counts. J is TRBJ2-1 and V is TRBV11-3; tentatively, D is TRBD2 (7 bases). The CDR3 spans 14 residues. V was clipped by 2 bases and J by 9 bases, with 14 bases between them. Per germline, CDR1 SGHNT and CDR2 YENEEA. CDR3 protein: CASSLWRGGGEQFF. The CDR3 region has the DNA TGTGCCAGCAGCTTATGGCGGGGAGGGGGTGAGCAGTTCTTC. Full variable domain (remainder filled in from reference TRBV11-3 and TRBJ2-1): EAGVVQSPRYKIIEKKQPVAFWCNPISGHNTLYWYLQNLGQGPELLIRYENEEAVDDSQLPKDRFSAERLKGVDSTLKIQPAELGDSAVYLCASSLWRGGGEQFFGPGTRLTVL.

In this sample, this clonotype turned up many times. The rearrangement links TRBV19 to TRBJ2-3; tentative D call: TRBD2 (6 bases). V shed 6 bases and J shed 5 bases, with 15 bases lying between them. Germline-derived CDR1 and CDR2 are LNHDA and SQIVND (reference sequence). There are 14 residues in the CDR3. CDR3 residues: CASSGGREGDTQYF. Here the CDR3 DNA reads TGTGCCAGTAGCGGGGGACGGGAAGGAGATACGCAGTATTTT. Based on the CDR3 plus reference TRBV19 and TRBJ2-3, the full variable domain is DGGITQSPKYLFRKEGQNVTLSCEQNLNHDAMYWYRQDPGQGLRLIYYSQIVNDFQKGDIAEGYSVSREKKESFPLTVTSAQKNPTAFYLCASSGGREGDTQYFGPGTRLTVL.

The chain carries TRBV20-1 and TRBJ2-7, with 8 bases identical to TRBD2. The germline V gene has CDR1 DFQATT and CDR2 SNEGSKA (reference sequence). Trimming at V came to 3 bases and at J to 1 base, leaving 11 bases not matched to a gene. The CDR3 contains 16 residues. The CDR3 protein is CSASRAGTRLSYEQYF. DNA of the CDR3: TGCAGTGCTAGTCGGGCCGGGACTAGACTTTCCTACGAGCAGTACTTC.

This clonotype turned up a few times. This rearrangement joins TRBV5-6 to TRBJ2-3; TRBD2 aligns across 11 bases. Germline assignment: CDR1 SGHDT and CDR2 YYEEEE. With 0 bases clipped from V and 1 base from J, the junction kept 7 bases outside the gene matches. This CDR3 contains 18 residues. The chain's CDR3 is CASSLGLAGTLGTDTQYF. DNA for the CDR3: TGTGCCAGCAGCTTGGGACTAGCGGGGACCCTAGGCACAGATACGCAGTATTTT.

This clonotype was recorded at least ten times. The chain recombines TRBV7-9 with TRBJ2-2, with TRBD1 matching over 7 bases. Trimming removed 2 bases from V and 4 bases from J; junction bases left unmatched: 4. The V gene's germline CDR1 is SEHNR and CDR2 FQNEAQ (reference sequence). The CDR3 sequence is 15 residues long. The CDR3 DNA sequence: TGTGCCAGCAGCTTATATGCAGGGGGCACCGGGGAGCTGTTTTTT. Amino acids: CASSLYAGGTGELFF. Looking up the rest from reference TRBV7-9 and TRBJ2-2 gives the full variable domain: DTGVSQNPRHKITKRGQNVTFRCDPISEHNRLYWYRQTLGQGPEFLTYFQNEAQLEKSRLLSDRFSAERPKGSFSTLEIQRTEQGDSAMYLCASSLYAGGTGELFFGEGSRLTVL.

Only one count was recorded for this clonotype. With a far larger clone one base away, a read error is the likely cause. The chain uses TRBV6-2 or TRBV6-3 and TRBJ2-7, with TRBD2 matching over 8 bases. The CDR3 is 16 residues long. Germline trimming cut 7 bases from V and 7 bases from J; bases unmatched to any gene: 18. Germline V lookup: CDR1 MNHEY, CDR2 SVGEGT. In nucleotides, the CDR3 is TGTGCCAGCACCCGCCTGGGCGGGGGGAAAAACAATGAGCAGTACTTC. This sequence encodes CASTRLGGGKNNEQYF.

This clonotype was seen at least ten times. V gene TRBV6-5 combines with J gene TRBJ1-4; no clear D. The CDR3 covers 12 residues. Germline CDR1 and CDR2: MNHEY and SVGAGI. V was pared by 6 bases and J by 12 bases, with 14 bases between. The CDR3: CASSLRDGELFF. The CDR3 DNA is TGTGCCAGCAGCCTCCGTGACGGGGAACTGTTTTTT.

The chain links TRBV7-3 to TRBJ2-2, with 8 bases identical to TRBD2. CDR3 size: 15 residues. Trimming removed 5 bases from V and 7 bases from J; junction bases left unmatched: 9. The germline CDR1 and CDR2 sequences are SGHTA and FQGTGA. CDR3 bases: TGTGCCAGCAGCGCCTTCGGGGGGGCCAGCGGGGAGCTGTTTTTT. Its translation: CASSAFGGASGELFF.

This clonotype was seen many times. The genes are TRBV29-1 and TRBJ1-1; maybe TRBD1 (6 bases). V was clipped by 6 bases and J by 3 bases, with 11 bases between them. Germline-derived CDR1 and CDR2 are SQVTM and ANQGSEA. This CDR3 spans 12 amino acids. CDR3 loop: CSVRGADTEAFF. For the CDR3, the DNA is TGCAGCGTAAGGGGGGCGGACACTGAAGCTTTCTTT.

On this clonotype itself: A single base is all that separates this from a far larger clone, so a read error is likely. Without the conserved terminal phenylalanine or tryptophan, this CDR3 likely stems from a read error. V usage is TRBV6-8 and J usage is TRBJ1-2; D is undetermined. Trimming took 5 bases from V and 6 from J, leaving 16 bases between them. This CDR3 spans 14 amino acids. The germline V gene has CDR1 MNHGY and CDR2 SAAAGT. The CDR3 loop is CASSEAPSRDGYTV. Here the CDR3 DNA reads TGTGCCAGCAGTGAAGCCCCCTCACGGGATGGCTACACCGTC.

This chain joins TRBV30 and TRBJ2-5; D not certain. CDR1 GTSNPN and CDR2 SVGIG come from the germline V gene (reference sequence). This CDR3 is built from 14 residues. V shed 3 bases and J shed 7 bases, with 18 bases lying between them. In DNA form, the CDR3 reads TGTGCCTGGAGCTCCCAGCCCGCGGCAGGGACCCAGTACTTC. This translates into CAWSSQPAAGTQYF.

This clonotype was seen many times. The chain combines TRBV30 with TRBJ1-3, with D tentatively TRBD1 (5 bases). The ends were cut back, 0 bases at V and 3 bases at J, with 9 bases in the middle. CDR3 length: 14 residues. Per germline, CDR1 GTSNPN and CDR2 SVGIG (reference sequence). CDR3 coding DNA: TGTGCCTGGAGTGTATCAGGGTATGGAAACACCATATATTTT. Protein product: CAWSVSGYGNTIYF. The complete variable domain, with remaining parts taken from reference TRBV30 and TRBJ1-3, reads SQTIHQWPATLVQPVGSPLSLECTVEGTSNPNLYWYRQAAGRGLQLLFYSVGIGQISSEVPQNLSASRPQDRQFILSSKKLLLSDSGFYLCAWSVSGYGNTIYFGEGSWLTVV.

This sequence joins TRBV7-2 and TRBJ2-1, with D possibly being TRBD2 (6 bases). Germline V gives CDR1 SGHTA, CDR2 FQGNSA. Trimming left V 2 bases short and J 0 bases short, with 11 bases between. The CDR3 sequence is 16 residues long. The CDR3 bases are TGTGCCAGCAGCTTACGCTCCGGGAGCTCCTACAATGAGCAGTTCTTC. It is translated as CASSLRSGSSYNEQFF.

This clonotype was seen a few times. The chain uses TRBV20-1 and TRBJ2-1; D possibly uses TRBD1 or TRBD2 (6 bases each). V lost 3 bases, J lost 4 bases, and 13 bases lay in between. The CDR3 runs 14 residues. Germline V gene sequence: CDR1 DFQATT, CDR2 SNEGSKA (reference sequence). The DNA of the CDR3 is TGCAGTGCTAGCTCGTCGGGGGCTTACAATGAGCAGTTCTTC. Translated, it gives CSASSSGAYNEQFF.

This clonotype was recorded at least ten times. The J gene is TRBJ1-2, the V gene TRBV3-1; D is undetermined. Trimming stripped 2 bases from V and 10 bases from J, with 17 bases between. Germline loops: CDR1 LGHDT, CDR2 YNNKEL (reference sequence). The CDR3 loop spans 14 amino acids. The CDR3 coding sequence is TGTGCCAGCAGCCAATTCGGTGGGAGCTACCCCTACACCTTC. Protein product: CASSQFGGSYPYTF.

This clonotype was seen repeatedly, ten times or more. The V gene is TRBV12-3 or TRBV12-4, the J gene TRBJ2-7; 9 bases map to TRBD1. J was trimmed by 1 base and V by 2 bases; bases with no gene match: 3. The CDR3 consists of 15 residues. The CDR3 DNA sequence: TGTGCCAGCAGTTTATGGGGGACAGGGTCCTACGAGCAGTACTTC. It specifies CASSLWGTGSYEQYF.

The rearrangement joins TRBV11-2 to TRBJ2-5, with 7 nucleotides matching TRBD1. The CDR3 contains 14 residues. V gave up 5 bases and J gave up 4 bases; unmatched junction bases: 7. Germline CDR1 and CDR2: SGHAT and FQNNGV. The CDR3 nucleotides read TGTGCCAGCAGCAGCCCCAGGGGGATAGAGACCCAGTACTTC. Protein: CASSSPRGIETQYF.

This clonotype was counted ten times or more. V gene TRBV20-1 combines with J gene TRBJ1-5; D unresolved. Germline V gene lookup returns CDR1 DFQATT and CDR2 SNEGSKA (reference sequence). The CDR3 covers 12 residues. V shed 5 bases and J shed 6 bases, with 11 bases lying between them. CDR3 in DNA: TGCAGTGCTGGCGGGCCGACTCAGCCCCAGCATTTT. Encoded protein: CSAGGPTQPQHF.

This clonotype was detected ten times or more. The chain links TRBV6-1 to TRBJ2-5; 9 nucleotides agree with TRBD1. CDR1 MNHNS and CDR2 SASEGT come from the germline V gene. The J segment lost 2 bases and the V segment lost 8 bases, leaving 12 bases of the junction unmatched. CDR3 length equals 16 residues. The CDR3 DNA is TGTGCCAGCTTTTGGACAGGGGCGAATCAACAAGAGACCCAGTACTTC. Protein product: CASFWTGANQQETQYF.

This clonotype showed up many times. The chain uses TRBV6-2 or TRBV6-3 and TRBJ2-2; 9 bases line up with TRBD1. This CDR3 is 14 amino acids long. Germline assignment: CDR1 MNHEY and CDR2 SVGEGT. The V segment lost 7 bases and the J segment 3 bases; nucleotides outside the gene matches: 3. CDR3 amino acids: CASTGQGDTGELFF. The CDR3 DNA reads as TGTGCCAGCACGGGACAGGGTGACACCGGGGAGCTGTTTTTT.

This chain uses TRBV4-3 with TRBJ2-1; 7 nucleotides agree with TRBD1. The CDR3 sequence is 16 residues long. Germline-derived CDR1 and CDR2 are LGHNA and YSLEER. With V trimmed by 4 bases and J by 2 bases, 8 bases remained unmatched. The CDR3 protein is CASSPREGATYNEQFF. As DNA, the CDR3 is TGCGCCAGCAGCCCCCGAGAGGGGGCCACCTACAATGAGCAGTTCTTC.

By share, this clonotype ranks as medium-sized. This rearrangement joins TRBV5-8 to TRBJ1-5, with D perhaps matching TRBD1 (6 bases). V was clipped by 2 bases and J by 5 bases, with 14 bases between them. CDR3 length equals 15 residues. Germline V gene sequence: CDR1 SGHTS, CDR2 YDEGEE. The CDR3 loop is CASSLGGGRDQPQHF. CDR3 DNA sequence: TGTGCCAGCAGCTTAGGAGGGGGGCGGGATCAGCCCCAGCATTTT.

The chain has TRBV7-8 and TRBJ2-1, with D tentatively TRBD1 or TRBD2 (6 bases each). The CDR3 length is 17 residues. Germline loops: CDR1 SGHVS, CDR2 FQNEAQ. Trimming stripped 1 base from V and 0 bases from J, with 13 bases between. The CDR3 spells CASSLVGGGSSYNEQFF. CDR3 coding DNA: TGTGCCAGCAGCTTAGTAGGAGGGGGGAGCTCCTACAATGAGCAGTTCTTC.